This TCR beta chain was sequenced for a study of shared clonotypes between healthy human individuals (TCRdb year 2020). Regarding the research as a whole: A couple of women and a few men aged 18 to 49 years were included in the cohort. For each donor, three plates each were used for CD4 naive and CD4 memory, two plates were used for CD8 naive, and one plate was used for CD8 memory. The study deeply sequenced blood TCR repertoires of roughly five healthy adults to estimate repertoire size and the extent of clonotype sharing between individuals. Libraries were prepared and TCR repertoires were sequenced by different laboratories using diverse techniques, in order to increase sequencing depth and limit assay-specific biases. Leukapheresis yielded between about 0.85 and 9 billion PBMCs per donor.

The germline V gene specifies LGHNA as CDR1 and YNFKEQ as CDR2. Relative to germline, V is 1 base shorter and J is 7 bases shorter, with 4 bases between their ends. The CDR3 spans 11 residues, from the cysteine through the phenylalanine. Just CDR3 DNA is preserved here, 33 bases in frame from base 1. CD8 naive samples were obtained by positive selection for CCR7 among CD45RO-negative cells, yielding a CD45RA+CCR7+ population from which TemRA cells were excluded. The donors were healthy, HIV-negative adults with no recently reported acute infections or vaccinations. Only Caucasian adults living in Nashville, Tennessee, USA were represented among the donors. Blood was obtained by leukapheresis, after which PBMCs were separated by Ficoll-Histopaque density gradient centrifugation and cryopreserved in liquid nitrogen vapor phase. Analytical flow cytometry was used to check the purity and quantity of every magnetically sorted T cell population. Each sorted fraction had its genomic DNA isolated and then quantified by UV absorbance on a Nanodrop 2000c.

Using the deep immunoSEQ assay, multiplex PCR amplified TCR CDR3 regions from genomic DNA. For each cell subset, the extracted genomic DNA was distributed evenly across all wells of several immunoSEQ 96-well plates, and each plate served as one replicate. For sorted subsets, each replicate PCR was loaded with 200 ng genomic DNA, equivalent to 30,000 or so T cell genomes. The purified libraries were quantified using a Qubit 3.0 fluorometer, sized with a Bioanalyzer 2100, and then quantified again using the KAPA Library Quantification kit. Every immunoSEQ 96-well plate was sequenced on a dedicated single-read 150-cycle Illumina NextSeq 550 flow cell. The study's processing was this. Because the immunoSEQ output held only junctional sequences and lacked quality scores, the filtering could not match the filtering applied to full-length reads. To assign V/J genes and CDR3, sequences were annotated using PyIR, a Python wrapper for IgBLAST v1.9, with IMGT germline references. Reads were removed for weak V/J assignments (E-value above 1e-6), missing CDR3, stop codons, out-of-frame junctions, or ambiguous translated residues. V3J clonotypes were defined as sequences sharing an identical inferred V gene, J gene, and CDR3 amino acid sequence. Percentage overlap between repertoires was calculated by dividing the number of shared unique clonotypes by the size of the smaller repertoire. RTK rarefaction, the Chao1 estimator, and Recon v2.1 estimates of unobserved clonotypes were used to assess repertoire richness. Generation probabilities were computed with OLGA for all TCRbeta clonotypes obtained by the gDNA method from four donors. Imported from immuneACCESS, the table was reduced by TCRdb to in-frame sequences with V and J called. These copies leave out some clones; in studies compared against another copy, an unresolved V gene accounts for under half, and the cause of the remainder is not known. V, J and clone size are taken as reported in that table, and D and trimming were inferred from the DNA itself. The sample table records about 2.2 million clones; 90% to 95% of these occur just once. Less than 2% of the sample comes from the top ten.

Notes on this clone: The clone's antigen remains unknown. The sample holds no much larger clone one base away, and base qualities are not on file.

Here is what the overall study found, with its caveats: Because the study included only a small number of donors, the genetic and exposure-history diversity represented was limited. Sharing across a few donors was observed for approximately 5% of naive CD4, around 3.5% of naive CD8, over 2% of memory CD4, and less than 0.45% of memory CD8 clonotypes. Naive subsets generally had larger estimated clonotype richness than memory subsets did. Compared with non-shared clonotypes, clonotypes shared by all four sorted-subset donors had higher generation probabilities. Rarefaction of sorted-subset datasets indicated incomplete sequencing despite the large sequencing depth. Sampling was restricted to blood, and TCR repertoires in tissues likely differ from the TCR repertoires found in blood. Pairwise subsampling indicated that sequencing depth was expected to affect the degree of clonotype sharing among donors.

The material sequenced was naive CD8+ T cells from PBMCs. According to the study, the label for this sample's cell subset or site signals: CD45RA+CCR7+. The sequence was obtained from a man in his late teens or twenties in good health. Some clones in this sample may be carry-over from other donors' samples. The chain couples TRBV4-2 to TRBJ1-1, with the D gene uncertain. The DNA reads TGTGCCAGCAGCCAAGGCATTGAAGCTTTCTTT. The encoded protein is CASSQGIEAFF.